This T cell receptor beta chain is from a study of patients and donors after allogeneic stem cell transplantation. TCRdb fed the RT-PCR reads into MiXCR, producing one record per CDR3 protein. The sample holds about 160,000 distinct CDR3 sequences; roughly two fifths are singletons and the top ten take roughly 50%. The TCR sequence derives from a human donor who was either an allogeneic HSCT recipient or a stem cell or donor lymphocyte infusion donor (not recorded which). It is not recorded whose cells these are; they may come from a transplant donor. The sample comprised blood, either unsorted or a sorted T cell fraction (not recorded which).

CDR3 sequence: CSAREQGRGNSPLHF. The DNA of the CDR3 is TGCAGTGCTAGAGAGCAAGGGCGGGGGAATTCACCCCTCCACTTT. The rearrangement joins TRBV20-1 to TRBJ1-6; D is possibly TRBD1 (5 bases). The CDR3 extends over 15 amino acids. The ends were cut back, 0 bases at V and 7 bases at J, with 13 bases in the middle. Germline-derived CDR1 and CDR2 are DFQATT and SNEGSKA (reference sequence).